The present T cell receptor (beta chain) was sequenced within a study of T-cell reconstitution after alpha-beta-depleted transplantation in children. Study conclusions and caveats: T-cell counts and diversity at one year post-transplant came mainly from newly produced T cells.

The CDR3 spans 15 residues. Losses at the gene ends were 6 bases for V and 5 bases for J; bases not matched to a gene: 8. It was with unique molecular identifiers that the TCRbeta library was prepared. TCRdb itself ran the PCR reads through MiXCR, one entry per CDR3 protein. The sample contains 150,000 to 200,000 distinct CDR3 sequences, roughly 11% of which appear only once. To note about this clonotype: The antigen remains unidentified.

V usage is TRBV12-3 or TRBV12-4 and J usage is TRBJ2-2, with 8 bases identical to TRBD1. The sample consisted of PBMCs, taken before TCRalphabeta/CD19-depleted stem cell transplant. This clonotype originated in a boy under 10 years old with acute myeloid leukemia, due to receive a stem cell transplant. In nucleotides, the CDR3 is TGTGCCAGCAGACTCAGGGGGCGCGGTACCGGGGAGCTGTTTTTT. Its protein product is CASRLRGRGTGELFF.